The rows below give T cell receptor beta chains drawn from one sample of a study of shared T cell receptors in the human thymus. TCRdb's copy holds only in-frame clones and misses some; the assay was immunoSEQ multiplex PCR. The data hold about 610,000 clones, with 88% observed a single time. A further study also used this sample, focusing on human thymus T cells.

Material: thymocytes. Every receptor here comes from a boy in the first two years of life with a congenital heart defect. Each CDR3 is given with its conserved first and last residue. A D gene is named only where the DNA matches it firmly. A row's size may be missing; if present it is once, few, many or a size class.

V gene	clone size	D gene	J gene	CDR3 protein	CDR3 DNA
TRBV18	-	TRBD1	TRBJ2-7	CASSPTRGRKDEQYF	TGTGCCAGCTCACCAACCAGGGGGCGAAAGGACGAGCAGTACTTC
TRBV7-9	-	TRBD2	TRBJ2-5	CASSTRTSGIQETQYF	TGTGCCAGCAGCACCCGGACTAGCGGGATACAAGAGACCCAGTACTTC
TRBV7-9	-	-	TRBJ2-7	CASSLKQERYF	TGTGCCAGCAGCTTAAAACAGGAGAGGTACTTC
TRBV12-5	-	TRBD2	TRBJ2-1	CASGLTSGRMNEQFF	TGTGCTAGTGGCCTGACTAGCGGGAGAATGAATGAGCAGTTCTTC
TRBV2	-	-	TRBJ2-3	CASRGNNFTDTQYF	TGTGCCAGCCGGGGAAACAATTTCACAGATACGCAGTATTTT
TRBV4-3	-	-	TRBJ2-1	CASSKELSSYNEQFF	TGCGCCAGCAGCAAGGAGCTAAGCTCCTACAATGAGCAGTTCTTC
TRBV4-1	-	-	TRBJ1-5	CASSLQGCGNQPQHF	TGCGCCAGCAGCCTGCAGGGTTGTGGCAATCAGCCCCAGCATTTT
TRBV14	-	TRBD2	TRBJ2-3	CASSHKSHPQRGGTDTQYF	TGTGCCAGCAGCCACAAGTCCCACCCCCAGCGGGGGGGTACAGATACGCAGTATTTT
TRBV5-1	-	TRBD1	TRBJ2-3	CASSYTGGTDTQYF	TGCGCCAGCAGCTACACAGGGGGCACAGATACGCAGTATTTT
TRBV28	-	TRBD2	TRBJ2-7	CASALAGAYEQYF	TGTGCCAGCGCGCTAGCGGGAGCCTACGAGCAGTACTTC
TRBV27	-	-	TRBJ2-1	CASSLLGAGAVNNEQFF	TGTGCCAGCAGTTTATTAGGGGCAGGGGCGGTCAACAATGAGCAGTTCTTC
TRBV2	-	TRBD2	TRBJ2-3	CASRELGGLAGTTTDTQYF	TGTGCCAGCAGGGAACTAGGAGGACTAGCGGGAACAACCACAGATACGCAGTATTTT
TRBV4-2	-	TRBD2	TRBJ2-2	CASSQTPNRADGLAGGGGELFF	TGTGCCAGCAGCCAAACCCCGAACAGGGCAGATGGACTAGCGGGAGGGGGCGGGGAGCTGTTTTTT
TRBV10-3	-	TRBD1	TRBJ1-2	CAISVPGQGRYGYTF	TGTGCCATCAGTGTCCCGGGACAGGGTCGGTATGGCTACACCTTC
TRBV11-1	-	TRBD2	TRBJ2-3	CASSPGGIPRDTQYF	TGTGCCAGCAGCCCCGGGGGGATTCCTCGAGATACGCAGTATTTT
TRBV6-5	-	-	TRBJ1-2	CASSYVAGYGYTF	TGTGCCAGCAGTTACGTGGCAGGCTATGGCTACACCTTC
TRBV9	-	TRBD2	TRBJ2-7	CASSVGGRAAEQYF	TGTGCCAGCAGCGTAGGCGGGAGGGCCGCCGAGCAGTACTTC
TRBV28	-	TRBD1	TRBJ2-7	CASSRTGGPYEQYF	TGTGCCAGCAGTCGGACAGGGGGCCCCTACGAGCAGTACTTC
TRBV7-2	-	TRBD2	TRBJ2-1	CASSLGLAGGPIEFF	TGTGCCAGCAGCTTAGGACTAGCGGGAGGGCCGATCGAGTTCTTC
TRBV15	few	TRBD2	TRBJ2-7	CATHTGTSPDEQYF	TGTGCCACCCACACCGGGACTAGTCCTGACGAGCAGTACTTC
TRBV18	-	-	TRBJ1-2	CASSPNRVNYGYTF	TGTGCCAGCTCACCGAACAGGGTCAACTATGGCTACACCTTC
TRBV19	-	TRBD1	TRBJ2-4	CASSIGTGTFAKNIQYF	TGTGCCAGTAGTATAGGGACAGGCACCTTTGCCAAAAACATTCAGTACTTC
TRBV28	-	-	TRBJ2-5	CASSPNPPAVQETQYF	TGTGCCAGCAGTCCGAACCCCCCGGCGGTCCAAGAGACCCAGTACTTC
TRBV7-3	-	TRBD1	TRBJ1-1	CASSVTGGQDTEAFF	TGTGCCAGCAGCGTTACAGGGGGTCAGGACACTGAAGCTTTCTTT
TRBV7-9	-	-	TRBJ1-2	CASSPRGEDYGYTF	TGTGCCAGCAGCCCGAGAGGGGAGGACTATGGCTACACCTTC
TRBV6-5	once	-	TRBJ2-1	CASSYSRAGNEQFF	TGTGCCAGCAGTTACTCGAGGGCGGGAAATGAGCAGTTCTTC
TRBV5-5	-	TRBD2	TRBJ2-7	CASVSAGQGGDEQYF	TGTGCCAGCGTCTCAGCGGGGCAGGGAGGTGACGAGCAGTACTTC
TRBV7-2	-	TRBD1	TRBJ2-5	CASSSQDRVRQETQYF	TGTGCCAGCAGCTCTCAGGACAGGGTCAGGCAAGAGACCCAGTACTTC
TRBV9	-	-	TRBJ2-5	CASSVAQRGGEGETQYF	TGTGCCAGCAGCGTAGCCCAGAGGGGGGGCGAGGGAGAGACCCAGTACTTC
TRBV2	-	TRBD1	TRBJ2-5	CASTKCDRGPIETQYF	TGTGCCAGCACCAAATGCGACAGGGGGCCGATTGAGACCCAGTACTTC
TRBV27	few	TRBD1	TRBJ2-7	CASSLSSRRYWPGTGPYEQYF	TGTGCCAGCAGTTTATCTTCCAGGCGATATTGGCCCGGGACAGGACCCTACGAGCAGTACTTC
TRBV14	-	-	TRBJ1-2	CASSPFDSDYGYTF	TGTGCCAGCAGCCCCTTCGACAGCGACTATGGCTACACCTTC
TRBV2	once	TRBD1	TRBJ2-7	CASSRDRGPKAYF	TGTGCCAGCAGCCGGGACAGGGGGCCAAAGGCGTACTTC
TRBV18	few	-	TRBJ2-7	CASSLRGSYEQYF	TGTGCCAGCTCACTTAGGGGATCCTACGAGCAGTACTTC
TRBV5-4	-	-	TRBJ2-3	CASSLVLDREGTDTQYF	TGTGCCAGCAGCTTGGTTCTGGACAGGGAGGGGACAGATACGCAGTATTTT
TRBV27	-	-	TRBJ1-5	CASSRVPTGNQPQHF	TGTGCCAGCAGTCGGGTCCCGACAGGCAATCAGCCCCAGCATTTT
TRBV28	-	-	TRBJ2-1	CASSSALGDSYNEQFF	TGTGCCAGCAGTTCCGCCCTAGGGGACTCCTACAATGAGCAGTTCTTC
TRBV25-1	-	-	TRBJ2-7	CASSLPGLVDEQYF	TGTGCCAGCAGTCTACCCGGACTGGTTGACGAGCAGTACTTC
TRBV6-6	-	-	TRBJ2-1	CASEGGHSYNEQFF	TGTGCCAGCGAGGGAGGACACTCCTACAATGAGCAGTTCTTC
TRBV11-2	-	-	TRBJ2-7	CASSSFYAAYEQYF	TGTGCCAGCAGCTCTTTCTATGCGGCGTACGAGCAGTACTTC
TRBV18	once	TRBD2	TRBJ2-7	CASSPMDPLGRAYEQYF	TGTGCCAGCTCACCAATGGACCCCCTCGGGAGGGCCTACGAGCAGTACTTC
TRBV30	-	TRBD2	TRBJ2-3	CAWSAGLADTDTQYF	TGTGCCTGGAGTGCCGGACTAGCGGACACAGATACGCAGTATTTT
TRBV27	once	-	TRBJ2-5	CASTPRGAPLHSTQYF	TGTGCCAGCACCCCTCGGGGGGCCCCTCTCCATTCGACCCAGTACTTC
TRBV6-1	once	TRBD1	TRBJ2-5	CASSGGPDRAETQYF	TGTGCCAGCAGTGGGGGACCGGACAGGGCTGAGACCCAGTACTTC
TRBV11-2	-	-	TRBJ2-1	CASSWPPPREGQFF	TGTGCCAGCAGCTGGCCTCCCCCACGCGAGGGGCAGTTCTTC
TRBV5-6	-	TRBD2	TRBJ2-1	CASSPGVAGHSYNEQFF	TGTGCCAGCAGCCCCGGGGTAGCGGGCCACTCCTACAATGAGCAGTTCTTC